This TCR beta chain appears in the sequencing data of a study of beta chain features in type 1 diabetes. Study in general: Healthy donors and patients had similar age, gender and cell yields. Whole-study results and caveats: Shortening of TCRB CDR3s, moderate but significant, appeared in all four CD4+ subsets of Type 1 diabetes patients.

Sequenced material consisted of expressed TCRB transcripts (all of the isolated RNA was reverse transcribed). Sequencing used immunoSEQ multiplex PCR; TCRdb keeps in-frame clones, though not all of them. The sample includes roughly 230,000 clones, 9.6% of them seen just once. Note on this clone: Its antigen is as yet unknown.

Every participating donor gave one draw, a heparinised blood sample averaging about 116 mL. It was via CD45RO/CCR7/CD25/CD127/CD95/CD27 that CD4+ naive, central memory, regulatory and stem cell-like memory cells were sorted. What was sequenced was naive CD4+ T cells from blood. The receptor was isolated from a woman younger than 35 in good health.

The CDR3 DNA is TGTGCCAGCAGGAGGGGACAGGAGGCCCTCCACTTT. As protein: CASRRGQEALHF. This sequence joins TRBV2 and TRBJ1-6, with 8 bases identical to TRBD1. The CDR3 length is 12 residues. The ends lost 6 bases at V and 14 bases at J; junction bases unmatched: 6. The V gene's germline CDR1 is SNHLY and CDR2 FYNNEI. The whole variable domain, filled in from reference TRBV2 and TRBJ1-6, reads EPEVTQTPSHQVTQMGQEVILRCVPISNHLYFYWYRQILGQKVEFLVSFYNNEISEKSEIFDDQFSVERPDGSNFTLKIRSTKLEDSAMYFCASRRGQEALHFGNGTRLTVT.